The 15 T cell receptor beta chains reported below all come from one sample, sequenced in a study of blood T cells in healthy people across ages. For the second PCR, which ran for roughly 6 to 11 cycles, a sample-barcoded 5' primer and a J-beta primer mix were used. TCRdb redid the calling of the 5' RACE reads with MiXCR, one entry per CDR3 protein. The sample holds around 1,000,000 distinct CDR3 sequences, about 25% seen once. This sample was also put to use in a study of T cells of mothers and their children.

Sequencing was carried out using blood. The receptors were sampled from a girl under 10 years old in good health.

In regard to this clonotype: At one end, the junction sequence differs from germline, possibly due to a read error. This rearrangement joins TRBV29-1 to TRBJ2-5, with D maybe TRBD2 (5 bases). The CDR3 runs 12 residues. Germline CDR1 reads SQVTM; CDR2 reads ANQGSEA. DNA of the CDR3: TGCGGCGTAAACGGAGGACGGGAGACCCAGTACTTC. Translated, it gives CGVNGGRETQYF.

This clonotype was seen once. The chain is built from TRBV6-2 or TRBV6-3 and TRBJ2-5; D gene uncertain. The J call may be mistaken, given a closer DNA end match to TRBJ2-1. CDR3 length: 15 amino acids. Germline CDR1 reads MNHEY; CDR2 reads SVGEGT. CDR3 DNA: TGTGCCAGCAGATCTGGGCGGATACCTTACAATGAGCAGTTCTTC. Encoded protein: CASRSGRIPYNEQFF.

In this sample, this clonotype turned up a few times. The chain couples TRBV18 to TRBJ2-1, with D perhaps matching TRBD2 (5 bases). Germline V gene lookup returns CDR1 KGHSH and CDR2 LQKENI. The CDR3 is 15 residues long. V lost 8 bases, J lost 3 bases, and 17 bases lay in between. Here the CDR3 DNA reads TGTGCCAGCGCAGATAATTCTGCGGGCTACAATGAGCAGTTCTTC. Protein: CASADNSAGYNEQFF.

This clonotype was detected only a few times. The rearrangement uses TRBV28 and TRBJ2-7; D is unclear. With 5 bases removed from V and 1 base from J, the gap between germline ends came to 9 bases. The germline gives CDR1 MDHEN, CDR2 SYDVKM. The CDR3 is 13 residues long. CDR3 DNA sequence: TGTGCCAGCAGTCCCACCAGATCCTACGAGCAGTACTTC. It codes for CASSPTRSYEQYF.

CDR3 protein: CSVRLRLAYNEQFF. The DNA for the CDR3 is TGCAGCGTTCGGCTTCGGCTGGCGTACAATGAGCAGTTCTTC. The rearrangement uses TRBV29-1 and TRBJ2-1; D is unclear. CDR3 length equals 14 residues. Germline loops: CDR1 SQVTM, CDR2 ANQGSEA. The ends were cut back, 5 bases at V and 4 bases at J, with 15 bases in the middle.

This clonotype has a handful of counts. The chain uses TRBV28 and TRBJ2-7, with 7 bases that match TRBD1. CDR3 size: 14 residues. Unmatched junction bases numbered 16, after V lost 10 bases and J lost 7 bases. Germline V gene sequence: CDR1 MDHEN, CDR2 SYDVKM. The CDR3 loop reads CAILKGAPKGEQYF. DNA for the CDR3: TGTGCCATCCTTAAGGGGGCTCCTAAAGGGGAGCAGTACTTC.

The V call is TRBV7-8, the J call TRBJ2-7; D not resolved. The germline CDR1 and CDR2 sequences are SGHVS and FQNEAQ. The CDR3 has 11 residues. The V gene lost 7 bases and the J gene lost 6 bases, with 10 bases spanning the gap. CDR3 DNA: TGTGCCAGCAAATTAATGGGCGAGCAGTACTTC. Protein product: CASKLMGEQYF.

J is TRBJ2-2 and V is TRBV12-3 or TRBV12-4; D is unresolved. The V end lost 3 bases, the J end lost 5 bases, and 10 bases lay between the germline ends. This CDR3 contains 14 residues. CDR3 amino acids: CASSLRVRTGELFF. The CDR3 nucleotides are TGTGCCAGCAGTTTGCGAGTTAGGACCGGGGAGCTGTTTTTT.

A few counts support this clonotype. The chain recombines TRBV29-1 with TRBJ1-1; 8 bases align to TRBD1. The CDR3 is 15 amino acids. With 4 bases clipped from V and 0 bases from J, the junction kept 7 bases outside the gene matches. The V gene's germline CDR1 is SQVTM and CDR2 ANQGSEA. Here the CDR3 reads CSVGRQGWMNTEAFF. CDR3 bases: TGCAGCGTTGGGCGACAGGGGTGGATGAACACTGAAGCTTTCTTT.

This clonotype came up many times. The chain couples TRBV10-3 to TRBJ2-3; D gene uncertain. Germline CDR1 reads ENHRY; CDR2 reads SYGVKD. The V and J ends lost 4 bases and 4 bases respectively, with 3 bases between them. The CDR3 contains 11 residues. The CDR3 spells CAISVSDTQYF. Here the CDR3 DNA reads TGTGCCATCAGTGTGTCAGATACGCAGTATTTT.

There are a few counts of this clonotype. The rearrangement uses TRBV19 and TRBJ2-1; no definite D call. This CDR3 region has 14 residues. Trimming cost V 6 bases and J 1 base, with 10 bases left between them. The V gene's germline CDR1 is LNHDA and CDR2 SQIVND (reference sequence). This CDR3 is CASRTGSSYNEQFF. CDR3 coding DNA: TGTGCCAGTAGAACCGGGTCGTCCTACAATGAGCAGTTCTTC.

The rearrangement joins TRBV3-1 to TRBJ2-5; 10 bases match TRBD2. Germline CDR1 is LGHDT and CDR2 is YNNKEL (reference sequence). Germline trimming cut 0 bases from V and 5 bases from J; bases unmatched to any gene: 9. The CDR3 is 17 residues long. CDR3 sequence reads: CASSQEYGRLAGETQYF. CDR3 sequence (DNA): TGTGCCAGCAGCCAAGAGTATGGAAGACTAGCGGGTGAGACCCAGTACTTC.

This clonotype has only a few counts. V is TRBV29-1 and J is TRBJ2-7; D is unclear. CDR3 length: 16 residues. CDR1 is SQVTM, CDR2 ANQGSEA, per germline. Trimming removed 6 bases at V and 1 base at J, with 22 bases between. The CDR3 coding sequence is TGCAGCGTGACCGCAGGCGGACGGATGTTTTCCTACGAGCAGTACTTC. It codes for CSVTAGGRMFSYEQYF.

This clonotype was seen more than once but under ten times. CDR3 nucleotide sequence: TGTGCCAGCAGCGACCGGACAGAGCACACTGAAGCTTTCTTT. Translated: CASSDRTEHTEAFF. The rearrangement uses TRBV9 and TRBJ1-1; a possible D gene is TRBD1 (6 bases). Trimming removed 3 bases at V and 3 bases at J, with 12 bases between. This CDR3 comprises 14 residues. CDR1 and CDR2 from the germline V gene are SGDLS and YYNGEE.

The chain employs TRBV24-1 and TRBJ2-7; 14 bases fit TRBD2. The CDR3 is 17 amino acids. Germline assignment: CDR1 KGHDR and CDR2 SFDVKD. The V segment lost 2 bases and the J segment 1 base; nucleotides outside the gene matches: 3. For the CDR3, the DNA is TGTGCCACCAGTGATTCTCGGACTAGCGGGGGGTCCTACGAGCAGTACTTC. Its protein product is CATSDSRTSGGSYEQYF.